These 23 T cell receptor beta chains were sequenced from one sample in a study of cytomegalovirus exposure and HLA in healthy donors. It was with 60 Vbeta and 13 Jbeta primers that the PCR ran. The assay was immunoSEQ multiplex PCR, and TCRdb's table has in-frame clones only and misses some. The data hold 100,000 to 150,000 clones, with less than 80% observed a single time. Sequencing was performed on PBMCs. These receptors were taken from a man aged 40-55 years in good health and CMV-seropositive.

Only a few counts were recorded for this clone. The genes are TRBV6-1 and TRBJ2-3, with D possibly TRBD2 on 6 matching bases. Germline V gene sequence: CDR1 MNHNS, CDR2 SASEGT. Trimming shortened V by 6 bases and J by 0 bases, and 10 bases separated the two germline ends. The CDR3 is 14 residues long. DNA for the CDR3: TGTGCCAGCAGCCAGGGACTTAGCACAGATACGCAGTATTTT. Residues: CASSQGLSTDTQYF.

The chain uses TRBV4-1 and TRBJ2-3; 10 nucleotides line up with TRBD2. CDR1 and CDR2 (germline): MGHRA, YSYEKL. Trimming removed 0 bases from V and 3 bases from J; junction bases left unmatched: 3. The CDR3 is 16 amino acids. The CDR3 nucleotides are TGCGCCAGCAGCCAAGAAATAGCGGGGGGTACAGATACGCAGTATTTT. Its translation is CASSQEIAGGTDTQYF.

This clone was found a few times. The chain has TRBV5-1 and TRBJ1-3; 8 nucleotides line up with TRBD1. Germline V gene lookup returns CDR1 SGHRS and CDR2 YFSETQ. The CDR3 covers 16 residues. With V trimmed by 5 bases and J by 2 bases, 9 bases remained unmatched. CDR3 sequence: CASRHGSDRAGNTIYF. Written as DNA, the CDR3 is TGCGCCAGCAGACATGGGTCGGACAGGGCTGGAAACACCATATATTTT. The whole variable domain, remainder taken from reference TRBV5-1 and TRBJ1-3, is KAGVTQTPRYLIKTRGQQVTLSCSPISGHRSVSWYQQTPGQGLQFLFEYFSETQRNKGNFPGRFSGRQFSNSRSEMNVSTLELGDSALYLCASRHGSDRAGNTIYFGEGSWLTVV.

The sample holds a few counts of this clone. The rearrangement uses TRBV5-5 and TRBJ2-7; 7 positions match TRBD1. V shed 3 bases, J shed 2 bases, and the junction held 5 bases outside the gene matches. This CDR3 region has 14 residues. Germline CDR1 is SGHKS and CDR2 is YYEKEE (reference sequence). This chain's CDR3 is CASSSPGQTYEQYF. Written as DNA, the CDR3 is TGTGCCAGCAGCTCACCGGGACAGACCTACGAGCAGTACTTC.

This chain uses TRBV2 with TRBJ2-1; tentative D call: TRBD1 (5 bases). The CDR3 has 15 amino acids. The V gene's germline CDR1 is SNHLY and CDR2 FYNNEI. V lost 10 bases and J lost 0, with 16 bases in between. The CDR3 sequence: CATSSQGDSYNEQFF. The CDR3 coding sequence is TGTGCCACCTCAAGCCAAGGGGACTCCTACAATGAGCAGTTCTTC.

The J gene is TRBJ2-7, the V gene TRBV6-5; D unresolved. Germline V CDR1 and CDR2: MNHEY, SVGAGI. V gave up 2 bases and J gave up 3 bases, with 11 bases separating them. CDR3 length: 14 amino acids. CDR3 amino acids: CASSYGRRDYEQYF. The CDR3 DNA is TGTGCCAGCAGTTACGGCAGGCGAGACTACGAGCAGTACTTC.

Written as DNA, the CDR3 is TGTGCCACCAGCAGAGATAGATCGAACCCCTACGAGCAGTACTTC. Amino acids: CATSRDRSNPYEQYF. The J gene is TRBJ2-7, the V gene TRBV15, with D unclear. Germline V gene sequence: CDR1 LNHNV, CDR2 YYDKDF (reference sequence). The CDR3 is 15 residues long. Between the trimmed V and J ends, which lost 0 bases and 2 bases, there was a span of 11 bases.

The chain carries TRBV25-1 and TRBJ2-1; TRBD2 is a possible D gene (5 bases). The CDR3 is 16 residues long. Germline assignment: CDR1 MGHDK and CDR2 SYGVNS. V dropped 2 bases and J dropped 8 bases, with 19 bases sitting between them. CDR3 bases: TGTGCCAGCAGTGAAATGAGCGTCCCGGAGGTCGATGAGCAGTTCTTC. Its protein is CASSEMSVPEVDEQFF.

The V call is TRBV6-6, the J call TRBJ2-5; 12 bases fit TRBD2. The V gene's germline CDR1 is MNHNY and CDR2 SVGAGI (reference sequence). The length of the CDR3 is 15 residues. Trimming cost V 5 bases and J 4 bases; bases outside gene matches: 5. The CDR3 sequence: CASSKLAGGRETQYF. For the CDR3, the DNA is TGTGCCAGCAGTAAACTAGCGGGAGGACGAGAGACCCAGTACTTC.

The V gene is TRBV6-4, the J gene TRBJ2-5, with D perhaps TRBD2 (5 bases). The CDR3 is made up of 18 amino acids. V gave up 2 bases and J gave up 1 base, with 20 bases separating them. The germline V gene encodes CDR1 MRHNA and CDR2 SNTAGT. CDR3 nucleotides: TGTGCCAGCAGTGACCCATTAGGCCCAGGACTTTTCCAAGAGACCCAGTACTTC. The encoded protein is CASSDPLGPGLFQETQYF.

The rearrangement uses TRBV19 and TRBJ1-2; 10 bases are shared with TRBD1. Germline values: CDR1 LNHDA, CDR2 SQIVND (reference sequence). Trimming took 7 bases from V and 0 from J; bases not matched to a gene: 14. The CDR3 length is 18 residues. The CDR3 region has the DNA TGTGCCAGTAAGGAGAAGACCGGGACAGGGGCCCCTAACTATGGCTACACCTTC. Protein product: CASKEKTGTGAPNYGYTF.

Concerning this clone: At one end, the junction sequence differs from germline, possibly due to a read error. The CDR3 spells CASSLGSRNQPQHF. The CDR3 coding sequence is TGTGCCAGTAGTTTGGGGAGTCGAAATCAGCCCCAGCATTTT. V and J are TRBV28 and TRBJ1-5, with D hard to call. Germline V lookup: CDR1 MDHEN, CDR2 SYDVKM. The CDR3 is 14 amino acids.

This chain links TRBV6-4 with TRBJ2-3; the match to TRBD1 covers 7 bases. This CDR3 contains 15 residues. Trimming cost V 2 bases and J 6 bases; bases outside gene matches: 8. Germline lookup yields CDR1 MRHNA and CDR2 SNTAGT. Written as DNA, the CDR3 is TGTGCCAGCAGTGACGGCGACAGGGTATCGGATACGCAGTATTTT. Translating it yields CASSDGDRVSDTQYF.

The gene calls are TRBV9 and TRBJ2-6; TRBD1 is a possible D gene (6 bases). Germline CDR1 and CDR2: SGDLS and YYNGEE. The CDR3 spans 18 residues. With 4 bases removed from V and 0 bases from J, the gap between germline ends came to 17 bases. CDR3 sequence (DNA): TGTGCCAGCAGCCCCTTGAGGGACACTAACTCTGGGGCCAACGTCCTGACTTTC. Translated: CASSPLRDTNSGANVLTF.

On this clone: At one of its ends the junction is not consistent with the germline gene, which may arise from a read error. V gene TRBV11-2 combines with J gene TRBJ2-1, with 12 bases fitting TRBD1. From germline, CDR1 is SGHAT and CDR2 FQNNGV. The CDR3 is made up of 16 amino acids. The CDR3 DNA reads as TGTGCCAGCAGCTATAGAGGGACAGGGGGCTCCAATGAGCAGCTCTTC. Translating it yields CASSYRGTGGSNEQLF.

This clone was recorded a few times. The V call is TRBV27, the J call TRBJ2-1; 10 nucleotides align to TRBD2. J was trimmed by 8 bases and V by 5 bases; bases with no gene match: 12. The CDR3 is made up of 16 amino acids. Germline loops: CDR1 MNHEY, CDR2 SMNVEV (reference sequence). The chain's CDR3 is CASSPRPSGSGDEQFF. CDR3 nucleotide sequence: TGTGCCAGCAGTCCCCGTCCTAGCGGGAGTGGCGATGAGCAGTTCTTC.

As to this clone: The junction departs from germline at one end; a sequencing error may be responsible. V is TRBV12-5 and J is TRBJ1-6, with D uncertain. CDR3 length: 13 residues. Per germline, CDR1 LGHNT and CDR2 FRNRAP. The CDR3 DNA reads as TGTGCAAGTGGCGAGGCGGTTAATTCACCCCTCCACTTT. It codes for CASGEAVNSPLHF.

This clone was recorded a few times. CDR3 DNA sequence: TGTGCCAGCAGTCTCCAGGAGAACACTGAAGCTTTCTTT. Residues: CASSLQENTEAFF. The chain combines TRBV6-5 with TRBJ1-1; D is ambiguous. Germline V CDR1 and CDR2: MNHEY, SVGAGI. The CDR3 is 13 residues long. V was cut by 5 bases and J by 1 base, with 8 bases left in between.

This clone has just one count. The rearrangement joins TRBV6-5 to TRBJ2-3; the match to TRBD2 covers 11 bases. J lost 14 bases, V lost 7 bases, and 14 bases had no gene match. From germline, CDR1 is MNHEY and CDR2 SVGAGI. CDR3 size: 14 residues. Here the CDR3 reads CASTPAGTSGSTYF. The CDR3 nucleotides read TGTGCCAGCACTCCAGCCGGGACTAGCGGCTCGACGTATTTT.

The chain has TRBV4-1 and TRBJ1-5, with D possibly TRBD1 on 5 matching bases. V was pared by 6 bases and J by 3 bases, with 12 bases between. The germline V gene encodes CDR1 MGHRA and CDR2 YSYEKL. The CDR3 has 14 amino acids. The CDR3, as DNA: TGCGCCAGCAGTCAACCGACAGCCAATCAGCCCCAGCATTTT. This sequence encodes CASSQPTANQPQHF.

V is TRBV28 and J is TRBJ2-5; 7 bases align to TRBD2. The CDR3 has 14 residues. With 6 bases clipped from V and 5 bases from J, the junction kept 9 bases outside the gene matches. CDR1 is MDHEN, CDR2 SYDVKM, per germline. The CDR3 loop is CASRAGESGETQYF. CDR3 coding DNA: TGTGCCAGCAGGGCGGGAGAGTCCGGGGAGACCCAGTACTTC. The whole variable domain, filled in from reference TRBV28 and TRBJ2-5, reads DVKVTQSSRYLVKRTGEKVFLECVQDMDHENMFWYRQDPGLGLRLIYFSYDVKMKEKGDIPEGYSVSREKKERFSLILESASTNQTSMYLCASRAGESGETQYFGPGTRLLVL.

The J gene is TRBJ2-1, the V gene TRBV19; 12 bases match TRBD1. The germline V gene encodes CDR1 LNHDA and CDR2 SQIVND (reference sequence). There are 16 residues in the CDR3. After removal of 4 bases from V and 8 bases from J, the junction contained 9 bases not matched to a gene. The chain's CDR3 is CASSTSLGQGAHEQFF. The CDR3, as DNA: TGTGCCAGTAGTACCTCCCTGGGACAGGGGGCCCATGAGCAGTTCTTC.

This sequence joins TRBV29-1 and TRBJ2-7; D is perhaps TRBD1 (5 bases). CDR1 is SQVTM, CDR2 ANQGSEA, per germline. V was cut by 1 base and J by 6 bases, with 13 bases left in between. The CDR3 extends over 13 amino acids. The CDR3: CSVEGQGSFEQYF. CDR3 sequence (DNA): TGCAGCGTTGAAGGTCAGGGTAGTTTCGAGCAGTACTTC.